This T cell receptor beta chain emerged from a study of blood T cell repertoires in COVID-19. Authors' data handling: For nucleated cells, counts were estimated from reference gene primer amplification. Using immunoSEQ multiplex PCR, the repertoire was profiled, and TCRdb retains in-frame clones only, with some absent. D and trimming were read from the DNA, whereas the V and J calls and clone size are those reported in that table. The sample yields around 150,000 clones, about 80% seen once. The CDR3 extends over 12 amino acids. Germline V gene lookup returns CDR1 KGHSH and CDR2 LQKENI. Trimming took off 3 bases at V and 0 bases at J, with 3 bases between the two ends. The study recruited people aged about 18 to 89 years across about two dozen US areas. Participant-reported clinical history was the basis for cohort assignment. Two consecutive negative NP/OP PCR tests, clearance, or resolved symptoms defined Cohort 3 recovery.

The specimen was PBMCs or T cells enriched from blood (not recorded which). The J gene is TRBJ2-7, the V gene TRBV18; D is unclear. This sequence originates from a woman aged 60-75 years who had recovered from COVID-19. The CDR3: CASSPSSYEQYF. CDR3 sequence (DNA): TGTGCCAGCTCACCGAGCTCCTACGAGCAGTACTTC.